These T cell receptor beta chains were read from a single sample in a study of shared clonotypes between healthy human individuals. Profiling relied on immunoSEQ multiplex PCR, and the TCRdb table lists in-frame clones only, not all of them. The sample shows 2.5 million or so clones, more than 90% of them seen only once. The sample consisted of naive CD4+ T cells sorted from blood. These receptors came from a young man in good health. Each CDR3 is given with its conserved first and last residue. D genes are given only for firm matches. Clone sizes are given selectively: once, few, many, or a class where the clone is expanded.

clone_size	v_call	j_call	d_call	cdr3_aa	cdr3_nt
NA	TRBV7-9	TRBJ1-2	NA	CASSPQARNDGYTF	TGTGCCAGCAGCCCCCAAGCCAGAAACGATGGCTACACCTTC
NA	TRBV2	TRBJ2-7	NA	CASSDRNEQYF	TGTGCCAGCAGTGACAGAAACGAGCAGTACTTC
NA	TRBV7-9	TRBJ2-5	TRBD1	CASSPWTGDQETQYF	TGTGCCAGCAGCCCATGGACAGGGGACCAAGAGACCCAGTACTTC
NA	TRBV6-5	TRBJ1-2	NA	CASSYSGSFYGYTF	TGTGCCAGCAGTTACTCGGGTTCGTTCTATGGCTACACCTTC
NA	TRBV7-9	TRBJ2-3	NA	CASSLDFSTDTQYF	TGTGCCAGCAGCTTAGATTTTAGCACAGATACGCAGTATTTT
NA	TRBV28	TRBJ2-7	TRBD2	CASSPSGLAGGPNHEQYF	TGTGCCAGCAGTCCATCAGGGCTAGCGGGAGGGCCCAACCACGAGCAGTACTTC
NA	TRBV30	TRBJ1-5	TRBD1	CAWSSGQGEDQPQHF	TGTGCCTGGAGTTCCGGACAGGGGGAGGATCAGCCCCAGCATTTT
NA	TRBV6-1	TRBJ1-3	NA	CASSEARGPGNTIYF	TGTGCCAGCAGTGAAGCGAGAGGGCCCGGAAACACCATATATTTT
NA	TRBV19	TRBJ2-4	TRBD2	CASKGTSGGMGPSKNIQYF	TGTGCCAGTAAGGGGACTAGCGGGGGGATGGGGCCTTCCAAAAACATTCAGTACTTC
NA	TRBV18	TRBJ2-5	NA	CASSPLTGRSETQYF	TGTGCCAGCTCACCCTTGACAGGGAGGTCGGAGACCCAGTACTTC
NA	TRBV2	TRBJ1-4	NA	CASGAGENEKLFF	TGTGCCAGCGGGGCGGGGGAGAATGAAAAACTGTTTTTT
once	TRBV20-1	TRBJ2-7	NA	CSAKGVYEQYF	TGCAGTGCCAAAGGGGTTTACGAGCAGTACTTC
NA	TRBV5-1	TRBJ2-2	NA	CASSLDSDRNTGELFF	TGCGCCAGCAGCTTAGATTCCGACAGGAACACCGGGGAGCTGTTTTTT
NA	TRBV29-1	TRBJ2-3	NA	CSVDSGRRNTDTQYF	TGCAGCGTTGATTCGGGCAGGAGAAACACAGATACGCAGTATTTT
NA	TRBV2	TRBJ2-1	NA	CASKVVSSYNEQFF	TGTGCCAGCAAGGTGGTAAGCTCCTACAATGAGCAGTTCTTC
NA	TRBV6-4	TRBJ1-2	TRBD1	CASSPQEGAGEGYTF	TGTGCCAGCAGTCCACAGGAGGGGGCTGGGGAAGGCTACACCTTC
NA	TRBV11-2	TRBJ2-4	NA	CASIHSAKNIQYF	TGTGCCAGCATCCACAGTGCCAAAAACATTCAGTACTTC
once	TRBV7-2	TRBJ1-6	NA	CASSLISGRYSPLHF	TGTGCCAGCAGCTTAATATCAGGACGATATTCACCCCTCCACTTT
NA	TRBV10-3	TRBJ2-7	NA	CAISRAGHPYEQYF	TGTGCCATCAGTCGGGCGGGACACCCTTACGAGCAGTACTTC
NA	TRBV7-9	TRBJ1-5	NA	CASSISDLSNQPQHF	TGTGCCAGCAGCATTAGCGACCTTAGCAATCAGCCCCAGCATTTT
NA	TRBV30	TRBJ2-3	TRBD1	CAFTPRDRRTDTQYF	TGTGCCTTCACCCCCCGGGACAGACGCACAGATACGCAGTATTTT
NA	TRBV15	TRBJ2-1	NA	CATSRDPATYNEQFF	TGTGCCACCAGCAGAGACCCAGCCACCTACAATGAGCAGTTCTTC
NA	TRBV6-1	TRBJ1-2	NA	CASTMAGNYGYTF	TGTGCCAGCACAATGGCCGGGAACTATGGCTACACCTTC
NA	TRBV5-4	TRBJ2-7	NA	CASTMDGLTYEQYF	TGTGCCAGCACAATGGACGGACTTACCTACGAGCAGTACTTC
NA	TRBV7-9	TRBJ2-2	TRBD1	CASSPGTGSTTGELFF	TGTGCCAGCAGCCCCGGGACAGGTTCAACTACCGGGGAGCTGTTTTTT
NA	TRBV4-3	TRBJ1-4	TRBD1	CASSRKVDRDIKLFF	TGCGCCAGCAGCAGGAAAGTGGACAGGGATATAAAACTGTTTTTT
NA	TRBV11-2	TRBJ2-7	TRBD2	CASSLEGLAGGQQYF	TGTGCCAGCAGCTTAGAGGGACTAGCTGGCGGGCAGCAGTACTTC
NA	TRBV7-9	TRBJ2-7	TRBD2	CASSIGLAGARYEQYF	TGTGCCAGCAGCATAGGACTAGCGGGAGCCCGCTACGAGCAGTACTTC
once	TRBV21-1	TRBJ2-5	NA	CASSQRTSGAQETQYF	TGTGCCAGCAGCCAACGGACTAGCGGGGCCCAAGAGACCCAGTACTTC
NA	TRBV30	TRBJ2-7	TRBD1	CASGQGYEQYF	TGTGCCTCTGGACAGGGTTACGAGCAGTACTTC
NA	TRBV11-2	TRBJ1-2	NA	CASSLDLNYGYTF	TGTGCCAGCAGCTTAGACCTAAACTATGGCTACACCTTC
few	TRBV7-9	TRBJ1-1	NA	CASSRTPLTGTEAFF	TGTGCCAGCAGCCGCACCCCACTGACGGGCACTGAAGCTTTCTTT
NA	TRBV2	TRBJ2-7	NA	CASSVAGEAYEQYF	TGTGCCAGCAGTGTGGCAGGGGAGGCCTACGAGCAGTACTTC
NA	TRBV11-3	TRBJ2-3	TRBD1	CASSLGQGPTDTQYF	TGTGCCAGCAGCTTGGGACAGGGTCCCACAGATACGCAGTATTTT
NA	TRBV18	TRBJ2-7	NA	CASSPSGSSYEQYF	TGTGCCAGCTCACCGTCAGGCTCCTCCTACGAGCAGTACTTC
NA	TRBV20-1	TRBJ2-7	NA	CSASLGEQYF	TGCAGTGCCTCCCTCGGAGAGCAGTACTTC
NA	TRBV5-1	TRBJ1-3	NA	CASSLVSSSGNTIYF	TGCGCCAGCAGCTTGGTCTCCTCCTCTGGAAACACCATATATTTT
NA	TRBV6-1	TRBJ1-4	TRBD1	CASSGQVGEKLFF	TGTGCCAGCAGCGGACAGGTTGGGGAAAAACTGTTTTTT
NA	TRBV11-2	TRBJ2-3	TRBD2	CASSLGLAGGFTDTQYF	TGTGCCAGCAGCCTCGGACTAGCGGGGGGTTTCACAGATACGCAGTATTTT